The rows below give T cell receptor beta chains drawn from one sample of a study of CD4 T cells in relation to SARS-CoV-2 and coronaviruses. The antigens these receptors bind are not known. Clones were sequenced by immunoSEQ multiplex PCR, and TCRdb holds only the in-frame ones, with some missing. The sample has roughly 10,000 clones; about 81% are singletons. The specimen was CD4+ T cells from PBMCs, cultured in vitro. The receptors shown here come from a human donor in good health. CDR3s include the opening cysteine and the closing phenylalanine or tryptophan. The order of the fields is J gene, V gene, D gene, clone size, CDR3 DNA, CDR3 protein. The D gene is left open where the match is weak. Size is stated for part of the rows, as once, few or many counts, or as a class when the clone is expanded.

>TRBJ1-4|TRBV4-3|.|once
TGCGCCAGCAGCCTTAGCCCCCGGCCCGGCCCAACTAATGAAAAACTGTTTTTT
CASSLSPRPGPTNEKLFF
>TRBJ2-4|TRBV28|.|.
TGTGCCAGCAGTTTTTCTTCGGACAGCAAAAACATTCAGTACTTC
CASSFSSDSKNIQYF
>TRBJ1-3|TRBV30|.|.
TGTGCCTGGAGTGTACACTCGGGGAGCTCTGGAAACACCATATATTTT
CAWSVHSGSSGNTIYF
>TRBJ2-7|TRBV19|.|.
TGTGCCAGTAGTATTGATCGGGAAAGCTCCTACGAGCAGTACTTC
CASSIDRESSYEQYF
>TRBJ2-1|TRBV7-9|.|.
TGTGCCAGCAGCTTCAGAGGATCTCAGGGTACTAACGGTGAGCAGTTCTTC
CASSFRGSQGTNGEQFF
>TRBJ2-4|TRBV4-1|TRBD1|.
TGCGCCAGCAGCCGAGGGACAGGGGACAACATTCAGTACTTC
CASSRGTGDNIQYF
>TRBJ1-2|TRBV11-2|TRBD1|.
TGTGCCAGCAACCCGTTGACCGGGACAGGGAGGGGAGATGGCTACACCTTC
CASNPLTGTGRGDGYTF
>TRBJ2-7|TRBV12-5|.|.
TGTGCTAGTGGTTCCTGGACAAGCGACGAGCAGTACTTC
CASGSWTSDEQYF
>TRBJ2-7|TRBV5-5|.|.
TGTGCCAGCAGCGTCCCTGGATCCGAGCAGTACTTC
CASSVPGSEQYF
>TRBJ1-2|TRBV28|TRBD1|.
TGTGCCAGCAGTTTAAGACAGGGCTGGGGCTACACCTTC
CASSLRQGWGYTF
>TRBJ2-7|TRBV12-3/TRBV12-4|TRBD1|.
TGTGCCAGCAGTTACGAGGACAGGTACGAGCAGTACTTC
CASSYEDRYEQYF
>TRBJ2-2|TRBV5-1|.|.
TGCGCCAGCACCTGGGGCACTAACACCGGGGAGCTGTTTTTT
CASTWGTNTGELFF
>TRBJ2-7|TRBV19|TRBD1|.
TGTGCCAAAGAGACAGGGGCCAGTTACGAGCAGTACTTC
CAKETGASYEQYF
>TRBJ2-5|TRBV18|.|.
TGTGCCAGCTCACCAATGGAGACCCAGTACTTC
CASSPMETQYF
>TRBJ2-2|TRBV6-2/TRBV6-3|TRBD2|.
TGTGCCAGCAGGCCTAGCGGGAGTATCGGGGAGCTGTTTTTT
CASRPSGSIGELFF
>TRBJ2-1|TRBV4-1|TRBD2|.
TGCGCCAGCAGCCTCCTGGGGCCCGGACTAGTGGGGAATGAGCAGTTCTTC
CASSLLGPGLVGNEQFF